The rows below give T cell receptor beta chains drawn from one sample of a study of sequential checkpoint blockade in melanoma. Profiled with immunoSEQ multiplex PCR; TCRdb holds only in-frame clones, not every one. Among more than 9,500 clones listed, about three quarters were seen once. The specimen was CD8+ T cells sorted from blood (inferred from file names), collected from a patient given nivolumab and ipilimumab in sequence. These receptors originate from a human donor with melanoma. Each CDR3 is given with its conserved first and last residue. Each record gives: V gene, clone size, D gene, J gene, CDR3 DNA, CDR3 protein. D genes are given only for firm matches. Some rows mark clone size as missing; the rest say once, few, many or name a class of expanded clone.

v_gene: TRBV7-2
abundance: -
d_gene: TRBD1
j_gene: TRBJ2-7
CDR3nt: TGTGCCAGCAGCCCTGTCGCAGGGGGCGAGGGAAACGAGCAGTACTTC
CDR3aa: CASSPVAGGEGNEQYF

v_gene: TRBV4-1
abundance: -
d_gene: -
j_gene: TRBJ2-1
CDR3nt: TGCGCCAGCAGCCAGGGCAGGACATACAATGAGCAGTTCTTC
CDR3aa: CASSQGRTYNEQFF

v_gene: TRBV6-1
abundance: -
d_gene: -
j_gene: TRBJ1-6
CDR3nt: TGTGCCAGCAGTGAAGGTGTGGGGGCGTTTTCACCCCTCCACTTT
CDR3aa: CASSEGVGAFSPLHF

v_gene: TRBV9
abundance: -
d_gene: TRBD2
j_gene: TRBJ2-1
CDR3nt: TGTGCCAGCAGCGCAAGCGGGAGAATTTACAATGAGCAGTTCTTC
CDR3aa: CASSASGRIYNEQFF

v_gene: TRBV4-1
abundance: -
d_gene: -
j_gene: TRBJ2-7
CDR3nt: TGCGCCAGCAGCCAAGTAAGCCGAACCTACGAGCAGTACTTC
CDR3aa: CASSQVSRTYEQYF

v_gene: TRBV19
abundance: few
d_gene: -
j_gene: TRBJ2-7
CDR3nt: TGTGCCAGTAGTATCCTCCGATCAGGGACCTACGAGCAGTACTTC
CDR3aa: CASSILRSGTYEQYF

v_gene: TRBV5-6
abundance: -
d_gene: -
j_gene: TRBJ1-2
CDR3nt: TGTGCCAGCAGTATTGGGAGCGGGATAAACTATGGCTACACCTTC
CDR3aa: CASSIGSGINYGYTF

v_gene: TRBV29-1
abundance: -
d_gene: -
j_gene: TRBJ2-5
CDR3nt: TGCAGCGTTGTTCTCCCAGGACAAGAGACCCAGTACTTC
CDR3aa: CSVVLPGQETQYF

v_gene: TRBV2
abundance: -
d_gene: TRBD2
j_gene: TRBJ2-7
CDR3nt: TGTGCCAGCAGCCAGGGGCCTCTAGCGGGAGGTTTGGCAAGAGAGCAGTACTTC
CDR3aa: CASSQGPLAGGLAREQYF

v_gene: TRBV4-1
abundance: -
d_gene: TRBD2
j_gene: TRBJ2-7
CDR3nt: TGCGCAGTCGGTACCACTAGCGGCTCCTACGAGCAGTACTTC
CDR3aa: CAVGTTSGSYEQYF

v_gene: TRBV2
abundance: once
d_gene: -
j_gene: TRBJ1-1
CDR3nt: TGTGCCAGCAGTGATGTGGGCTGGGCTGAAGCTTTCTTT
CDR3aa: CASSDVGWAEAFF

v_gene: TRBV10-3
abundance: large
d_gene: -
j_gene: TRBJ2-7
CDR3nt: TGTGCCATCAGTGAGTGGCGGCTCGAGCAGTACTTC
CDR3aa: CAISEWRLEQYF

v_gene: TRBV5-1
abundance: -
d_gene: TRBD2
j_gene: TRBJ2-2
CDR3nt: TGCGCCAGCAGCTCCGGACTAGCGGGAGGGACGAACACCGGGGAGCTGTTTTTT
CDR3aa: CASSSGLAGGTNTGELFF

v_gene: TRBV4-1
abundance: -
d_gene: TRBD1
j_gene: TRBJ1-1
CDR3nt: TGCGCCAGCAGCCTCAGGGGGCTAATGAACACTGAAGCTTTCTTT
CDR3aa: CASSLRGLMNTEAFF

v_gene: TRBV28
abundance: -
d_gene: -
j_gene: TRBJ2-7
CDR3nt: TGTGCCAGCAGTCCAACCTACAGGGTAACCTACGAGCAGTACTTC
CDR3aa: CASSPTYRVTYEQYF

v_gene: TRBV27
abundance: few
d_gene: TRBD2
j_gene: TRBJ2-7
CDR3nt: TGTGCCAGCAGTTTAGCGGGAGGGCCCTACGAGCAGTACTTC
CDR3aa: CASSLAGGPYEQYF

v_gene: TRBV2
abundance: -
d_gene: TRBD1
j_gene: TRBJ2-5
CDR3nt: TGTGCCAGCAGTGGCAGGGGGCTCGGAGAGACCCAGTACTTC
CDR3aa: CASSGRGLGETQYF

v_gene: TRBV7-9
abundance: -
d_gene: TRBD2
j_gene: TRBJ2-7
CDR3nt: TGTGCCAGCAGCCCACGACTAGCTTACGAGCAGTACTTC
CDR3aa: CASSPRLAYEQYF

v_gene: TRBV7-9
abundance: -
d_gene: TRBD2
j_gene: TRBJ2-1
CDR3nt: TGTGCCAGCAGCCGCCGGGCTAGCGGGAGTTTGGACAATGAGCAGTTCTTC
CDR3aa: CASSRRASGSLDNEQFF

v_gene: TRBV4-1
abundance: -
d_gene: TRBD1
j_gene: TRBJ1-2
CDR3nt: TGCGCCAGCAGCCCAGGGACAGGGAATCTCTATGGCTACACCTTC
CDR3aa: CASSPGTGNLYGYTF

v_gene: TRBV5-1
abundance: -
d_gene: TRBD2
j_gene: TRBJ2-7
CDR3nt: TGCGCCAGCAGCGGGACTAGCGGGACATACGAGCAGTACTTC
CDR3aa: CASSGTSGTYEQYF

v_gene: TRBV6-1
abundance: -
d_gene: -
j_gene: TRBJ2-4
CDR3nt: TGTGCCAGCAGTTGGAGTGTCCACATTCAGTACTTC
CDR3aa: CASSWSVHIQYF

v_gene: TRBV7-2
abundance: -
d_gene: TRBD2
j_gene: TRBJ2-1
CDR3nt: TGTGCCAGCAGCCGACCGGCGGGGACTAGCGTAGACAATGAGCAGTTCTTC
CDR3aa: CASSRPAGTSVDNEQFF

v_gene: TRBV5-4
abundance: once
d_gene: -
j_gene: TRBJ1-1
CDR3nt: TGTGCCAGCGTTGGAGAGATGAGCACTGAAGCTTTCTTT
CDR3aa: CASVGEMSTEAFF

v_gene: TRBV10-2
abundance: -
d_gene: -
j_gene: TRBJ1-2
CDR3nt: TGCGCCAGCAGCCCCTTACTTAACCCTAACTATGGCTACACCTTC
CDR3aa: CASSPLLNPNYGYTF

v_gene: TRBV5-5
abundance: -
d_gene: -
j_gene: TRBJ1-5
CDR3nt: TGTGCCAGCAGCTTGTACGACAGTTTGAATCAGCCCCAGCATTTT
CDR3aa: CASSLYDSLNQPQHF

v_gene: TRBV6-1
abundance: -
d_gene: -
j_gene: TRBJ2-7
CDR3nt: TGTGCCAGCCAACAGGGTACCTCCTACGAGCAGTACTTC
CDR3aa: CASQQGTSYEQYF

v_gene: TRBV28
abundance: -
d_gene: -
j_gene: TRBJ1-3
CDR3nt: TGTGCCAGCAGACACCCTGGAAACACCATATATTTT
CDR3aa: CASRHPGNTIYF

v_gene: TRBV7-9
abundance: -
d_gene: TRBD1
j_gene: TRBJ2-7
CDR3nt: TGTGCCAGCAGCTTGACAGGGGGGACTCGCTACGAGCAGTACTTC
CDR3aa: CASSLTGGTRYEQYF

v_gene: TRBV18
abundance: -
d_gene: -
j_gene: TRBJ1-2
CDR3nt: TGTGCCAGCTCACCACCGCGCAGACTCTATGGCTACACCTTC
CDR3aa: CASSPPRRLYGYTF

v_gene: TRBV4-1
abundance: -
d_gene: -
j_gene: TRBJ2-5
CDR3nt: TGCGCCAGCAGCCGGCTAGACCAAGAGACCCAGTACTTC
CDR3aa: CASSRLDQETQYF

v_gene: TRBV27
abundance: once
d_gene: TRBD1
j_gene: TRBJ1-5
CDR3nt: TGTGCCAGCAGTGTAGGGACAGGGGGGAATCAGCCCCAGCATTTT
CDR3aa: CASSVGTGGNQPQHF

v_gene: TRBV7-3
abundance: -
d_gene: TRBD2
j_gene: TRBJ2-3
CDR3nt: TGTGCCAGCAGCCCGTATGGGGGGACTATCACAGATACGCAGTATTTT
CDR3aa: CASSPYGGTITDTQYF

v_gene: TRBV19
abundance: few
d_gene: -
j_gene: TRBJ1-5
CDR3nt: TGTGCCAGTAGTATACGGGGGTTCGATAGCAATCAGCCCCAGCATTTT
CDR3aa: CASSIRGFDSNQPQHF

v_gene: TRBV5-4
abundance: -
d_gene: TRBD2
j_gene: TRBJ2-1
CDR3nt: TGTGCCAGCAGCTTGCCTAGCGGGAGGGGGTGGAATGAGCAGTTCTTC
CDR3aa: CASSLPSGRGWNEQFF

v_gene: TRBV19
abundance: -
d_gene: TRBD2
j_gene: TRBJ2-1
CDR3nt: TGTGCCAGTAGTGTCTCCGGGACTAGCGGATTCAATGAGCAGTTCTTC
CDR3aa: CASSVSGTSGFNEQFF

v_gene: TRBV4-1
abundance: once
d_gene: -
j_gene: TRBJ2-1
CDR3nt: TGCGCCAGCAGCCAAAGTCGAGGGGGGGATGAGCAGTTCTTC
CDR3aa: CASSQSRGGDEQFF

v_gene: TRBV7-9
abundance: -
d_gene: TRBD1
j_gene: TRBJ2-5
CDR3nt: TGTGCCAGCAGCTCCTCAAGGACAGGGAAAGAGACCCAGTACTTC
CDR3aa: CASSSSRTGKETQYF

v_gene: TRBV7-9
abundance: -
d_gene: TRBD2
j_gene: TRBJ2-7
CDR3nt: TGTGCCAGCAGCCAGGGACTAGCGGGAGTGGTCGAGCAGTACTTC
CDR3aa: CASSQGLAGVVEQYF

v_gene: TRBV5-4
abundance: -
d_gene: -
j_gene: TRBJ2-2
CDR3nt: TGTGCCAGCAGCTTACGGTACACCGGGGAGCTGTTTTTT
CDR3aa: CASSLRYTGELFF

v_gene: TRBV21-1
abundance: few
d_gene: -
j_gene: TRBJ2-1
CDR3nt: TGTGCCAGCAGGAGAGAAGTAGCCCATTCCGACAATGAGCAGTTCTTC
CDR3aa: CASRREVAHSDNEQFF

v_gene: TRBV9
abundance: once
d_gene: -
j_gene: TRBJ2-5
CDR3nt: TGTGCCAGCAGCACCGGACAGCTTACACAAGAGACCCAGTACTTC
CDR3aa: CASSTGQLTQETQYF

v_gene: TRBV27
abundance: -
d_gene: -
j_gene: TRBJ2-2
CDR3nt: TGTGCCAGCAGTTCCCCGGGTAAAACCGGGGAGCTGTTTTTT
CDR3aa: CASSSPGKTGELFF

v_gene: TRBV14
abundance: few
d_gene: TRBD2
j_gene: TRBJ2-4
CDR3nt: TGTGCCAGCAGCCTAGGACTAGCGGAGCAAAACATTCAGTACTTC
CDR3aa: CASSLGLAEQNIQYF

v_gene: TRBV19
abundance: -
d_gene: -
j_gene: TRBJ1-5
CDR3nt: TGTGCCAGTAGACCTACCCCGTTGGGCAATCAGCCCCAGCATTTT
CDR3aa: CASRPTPLGNQPQHF

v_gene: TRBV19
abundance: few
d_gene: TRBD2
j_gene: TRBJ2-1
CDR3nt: TGTGCCAGTAGGAGGACTAGCGGGAGTTACGATGAGCAGTTCTTC
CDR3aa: CASRRTSGSYDEQFF

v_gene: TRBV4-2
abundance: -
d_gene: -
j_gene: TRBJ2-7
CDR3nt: TGTGCCAGCAGCCGACGGGGTAGCTCCTCCTACGAGCAGTACTTC
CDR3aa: CASSRRGSSSYEQYF

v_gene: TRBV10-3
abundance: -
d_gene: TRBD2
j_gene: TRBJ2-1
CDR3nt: TGTGCCATCAGTGAGTTTAGCGGGAGCTCCTACAATGAGCAGTTCTTC
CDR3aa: CAISEFSGSSYNEQFF

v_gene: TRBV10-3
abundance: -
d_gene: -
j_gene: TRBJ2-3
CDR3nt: TGTGCCATCAGTGAGTGGGTAGGACAGCAAGATACGCAGTATTTT
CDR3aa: CAISEWVGQQDTQYF

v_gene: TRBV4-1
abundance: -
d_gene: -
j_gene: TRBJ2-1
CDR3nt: TGCGCCAGCAGCCAAGATTCATGGGAGTCCTACAATGAGCAGTTCTTC
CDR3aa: CASSQDSWESYNEQFF